The present T cell receptor (beta chain) was sequenced within a study of beta chain features in type 1 diabetes. The entirety of the isolated RNA underwent reverse transcription, so expressed TCRB transcripts were sequenced. Assay used: immunoSEQ multiplex PCR; TCRdb lists only in-frame clones, some missing. This table has about 220,000 clones, approximately 10% appearing once. CDR1 is MGHRA and CDR2 is YSYEKL in the germline V gene. This CDR3 region has 14 residues. The V end was cut by 4 bases, the J end by 10 bases, with 16 bases between. This clone was counted a few times. The TCR was taken from a man younger than 35 in good health. The V call is TRBV4-1, the J call TRBJ1-4; TRBD1 might be the D (5 bases). The sample comprised central memory CD4+ T cells from blood. DNA for the CDR3: TGCGCCAGCAGCCCCCAACAGGAGGGTAGAAAACTGTTTTTT. Its translation: CASSPQQEGRKLFF.